This T cell receptor beta chain was profiled in a study of blood T cell repertoires in COVID-19. Patients of the Seattle cohort, enrolled during active infection, were followed longitudinally. The sample holds a few counts of this clone. The CDR3 totals 14 residues. The germline V gene has CDR1 MNHNS and CDR2 SASEGT. V was trimmed by 1 base and J by 8 bases, leaving 12 bases between them. Data came from immunoSEQ multiplex PCR; TCRdb stores just in-frame clones and leaves some out. Found here are 300,000 to 400,000 clones, about 90% of them singletons; the top ten hold 7.3%. This clonotype was obtained from a woman between 65 and 79 years old with COVID-19, enrolled during active disease. The sequenced sample consisted of peripheral blood. This chain links TRBV6-1 with TRBJ2-1; D may be TRBD1 (5 bases). The CDR3 reads CASSEGVGLDEQFF. CDR3 nucleotide sequence: TGTGCCAGCAGTGAAGGGGTGGGGCTGGATGAGCAGTTCTTC.